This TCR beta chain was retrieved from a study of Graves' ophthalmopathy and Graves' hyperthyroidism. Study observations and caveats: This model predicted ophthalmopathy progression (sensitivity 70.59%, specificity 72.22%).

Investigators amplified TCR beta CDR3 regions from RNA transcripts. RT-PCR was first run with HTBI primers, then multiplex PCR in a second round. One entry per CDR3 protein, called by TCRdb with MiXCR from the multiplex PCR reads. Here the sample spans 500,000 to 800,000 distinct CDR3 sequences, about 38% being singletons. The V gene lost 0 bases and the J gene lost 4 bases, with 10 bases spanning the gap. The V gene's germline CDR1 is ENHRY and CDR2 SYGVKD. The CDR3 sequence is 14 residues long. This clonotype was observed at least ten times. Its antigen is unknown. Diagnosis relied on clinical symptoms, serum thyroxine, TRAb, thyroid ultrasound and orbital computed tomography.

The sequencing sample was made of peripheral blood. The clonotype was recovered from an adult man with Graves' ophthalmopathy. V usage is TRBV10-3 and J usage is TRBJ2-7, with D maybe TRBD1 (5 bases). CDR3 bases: TGTGCCATCAGTGAGTCGCGACAGTCTTACGAGCAGTACTTC. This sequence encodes CAISESRQSYEQYF.